These 9 T cell receptor beta chains originate from one sample sequenced in a study of preoperative IRX-2 immunotherapy in early breast cancer (dated by TCRdb to about 2019). What the treatment or condition label conveys for this sample: preoperative locoregional IRX-2 cytokine immunotherapy. Libraries were prepared through the immunoSEQ multiplex PCR assay. TCRdb obtained this table from immuneACCESS and retained in-frame rearrangements with V and J assigned. These tables miss some clones; where compared with another copy, unresolved V genes account for less than half of the shortfall, and the remainder is unexplained. The sample table holds some 840 clones, of which over 60% were seen once. The ten largest make up about 9.5% of the sample. This sample comprised tumor tissue, obtained after IRX-2 immunotherapy. These receptors were obtained from a human donor with breast cancer.

This clone was seen once. The chain couples TRBV6-8 to TRBJ2-1, with 10 bases identical to TRBD2. The ends lost 5 bases at V and 8 bases at J; junction bases unmatched: 12. Germline loops: CDR1 MNHGY, CDR2 SAAAGT. This CDR3 region has 16 residues. The DNA of the CDR3 is TGTGCCAGCAGTGCTACGCCACCGGGACTAGCGTATGAGCAGTTCTTC. Protein sequence: CASSATPPGLAYEQFF.

The genes are TRBV11-3 and TRBJ2-2, with 10 positions matching TRBD1. Germline-derived CDR1 and CDR2 are SGHNT and YENEEA. The length of the CDR3 is 14 residues. The trim removed 6 bases at V and 7 bases at J, leaving 5 bases unmatched. The CDR3 loop is CASRTGTGVGELFF. For the CDR3, the DNA is TGTGCCAGCAGGACCGGGACAGGGGTCGGGGAGCTGTTTTTT.

A few counts support this clone. V and J are TRBV11-3 and TRBJ1-1; a weak D match, TRBD1 (6 bases). V gave up 1 base and J gave up 0 bases, with 21 bases separating them. The CDR3 length is 19 residues. Germline CDR1 is SGHNT and CDR2 is YENEEA. The CDR3 nucleotides are TGTGCCAGCAGCTTAGTAGGTTGGCAGGGGCACTACCTGAACACTGAAGCTTTCTTT. Translating gives CASSLVGWQGHYLNTEAFF.

The chain couples TRBV19 to TRBJ1-2; D remains unclear. CDR3 length equals 12 residues. The germline CDR1 and CDR2 sequences are LNHDA and SQIVND (reference sequence). The V and J ends lost 6 bases and 4 bases respectively, with 9 bases between them. CDR3 loop: CASRSEAYGYTF. Written as DNA, the CDR3 is TGTGCCAGTAGATCGGAAGCCTATGGCTACACCTTC.

The chain recombines TRBV11-3 with TRBJ2-5; TRBD2 is a possible D gene (5 bases). This CDR3 is built from 15 residues. The ends were cut back, 7 bases at V and 5 bases at J, with 20 bases in the middle. The germline CDR1 and CDR2 sequences are SGHNT and YENEEA. Here the CDR3 reads CASTRTQGSGETQYF. Written as DNA, the CDR3 is TGTGCCAGCACCAGGACTCAAGGCTCCGGGGAGACCCAGTACTTC.

This clone was recorded a few times. This chain links TRBV6-8 with TRBJ1-3; possible D gene TRBD1, 5 bases. This CDR3 has 14 residues. Germline CDR1 and CDR2: MNHGY and SAAAGT. The V gene lost 7 bases and the J gene lost 1 base, with 11 bases spanning the gap. In nucleotides, the CDR3 is TGTGCCAGCAACCCCGGGACTTCTGGAAACACCATATATTTT. This sequence encodes CASNPGTSGNTIYF.

V is TRBV14 and J is TRBJ2-5; 14 bases agree with TRBD2. After removal of 3 bases from V and 2 bases from J, the junction contained 2 bases not matched to a gene. The CDR3 has 16 residues. Germline CDR1 is SGHDN and CDR2 is FVKESK. The CDR3 bases are TGTGCCAGCAGCCATTGGACTAGCGGGAGGCAAGAGACCCAGTACTTC. It encodes CASSHWTSGRQETQYF.

The table lists this clone with a count of one. The chain carries TRBV7-2 and TRBJ1-1; D call uncertain. The germline V gene encodes CDR1 SGHTA and CDR2 FQGNSA. The ends were cut back, 4 bases at V and 6 bases at J, with 12 bases in the middle. The CDR3 length is 13 residues. In DNA form, the CDR3 reads TGTGCCAGCAGCTCTTATTTGTCAGCTGAAGCTTTCTTT. Translated, it gives CASSSYLSAEAFF. Full variable domain (remainder filled in from reference TRBV7-2 and TRBJ1-1): GAGVSQSPSNKVTEKGKDVELRCDPISGHTALYWYRQSLGQGLEFLIYFQGNSAPDKSGLPSDRFSAERTGGSVSTLTIQRTQQEDSAVYLCASSSYLSAEAFFGQGTRLTVV.

This clone was found a few times. The V gene is TRBV19, the J gene TRBJ2-2; D possibly corresponds to TRBD1 (5 bases). CDR3 length equals 15 residues. Germline CDR1 LNHDA, CDR2 SQIVND (reference sequence). V lost 7 bases to trimming and J lost 8 bases, with 20 bases between them. CDR3 DNA sequence: TGTGCCAGTATTCGGGCCCAGGGTTTTCGAGGGGAGCTGTTTTTT. It specifies CASIRAQGFRGELFF.